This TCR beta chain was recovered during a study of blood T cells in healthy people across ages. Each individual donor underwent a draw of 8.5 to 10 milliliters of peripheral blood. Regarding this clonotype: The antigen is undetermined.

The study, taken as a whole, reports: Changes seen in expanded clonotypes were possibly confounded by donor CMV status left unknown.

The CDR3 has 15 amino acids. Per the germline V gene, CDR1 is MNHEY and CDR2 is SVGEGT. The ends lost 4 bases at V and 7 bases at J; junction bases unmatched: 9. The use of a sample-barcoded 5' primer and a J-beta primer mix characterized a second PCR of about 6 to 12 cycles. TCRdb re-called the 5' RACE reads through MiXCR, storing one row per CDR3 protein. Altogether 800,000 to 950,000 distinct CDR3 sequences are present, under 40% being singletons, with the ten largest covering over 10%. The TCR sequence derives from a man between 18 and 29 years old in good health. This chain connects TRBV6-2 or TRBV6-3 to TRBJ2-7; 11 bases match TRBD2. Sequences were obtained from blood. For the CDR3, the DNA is TGTGCCAGCAGTTCCTTAGCGGGGGGGAAAACTGAGCAGTACTTC. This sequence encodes CASSSLAGGKTEQYF.